These T cell receptor beta chains were read from a single sample in a study of T-cell memory formation after mild COVID-19. TCRdb re-called the 5' RACE reads with MiXCR, one entry per CDR3 protein. The profile shows around 200,000 distinct CDR3 sequences, about a fifth of them singletons. The sequencing sample was made of PBMCs or a T cell subset sorted from them (not recorded which). The receptors here all came from an adult woman who had mild COVID-19 (a few samples of this study predate the infection). Cell type and time point are not known. Both conserved end residues are part of each CDR3. A D gene is named only where the DNA matches it firmly. Clone size is stated in some rows and not others, as once, few, many or a class when expanded.

D: TRBD2; length: 15; size: -; J: TRBJ2-3; V: TRBV7-9; DNA: TGTGCCAGCAGCTTCGGACTAGCGGGGCTGGATACGCAGTATTTT; CDR3: CASSFGLAGLDTQYF
D: -; length: 17; size: few; J: TRBJ2-2; V: TRBV5-1; DNA: TGCGCCAGCAGCTTCAGGCCCGGCCAAGCGAACACCGGGGAGCTGTTTTTT; CDR3: CASSFRPGQANTGELFF
D: TRBD2; length: 17; size: -; J: TRBJ2-2; V: TRBV7-9; DNA: TGTGCCAGCAGCATTGGGACTAGCGGGGAATACACCGGGGAGCTGTTTTTT; CDR3: CASSIGTSGEYTGELFF
D: -; length: 12; size: few; J: TRBJ1-1; V: TRBV30; DNA: TGTGCCTGGTCTAGGGGTTTGACTGAAGCTTTCTTT; CDR3: CAWSRGLTEAFF
D: -; length: 15; size: -; J: TRBJ2-1; V: TRBV29-1; DNA: TGCAGCGTTTTACTCGGACAGAGCTCCTACAATGAGCAGTTCTTC; CDR3: CSVLLGQSSYNEQFF
D: TRBD2; length: 17; size: few; J: TRBJ2-1; V: TRBV4-1; DNA: TGCGCCAGCAGCCAATATAGCGGGGGTGATTCCTACAATGAGCAGTTCTTC; CDR3: CASSQYSGGDSYNEQFF
D: -; length: 15; size: -; J: TRBJ2-7; V: TRBV5-1; DNA: TGCGCCAGCAGCCACGGTGACGGAAGCTCCTACGAGCAGTACTTC; CDR3: CASSHGDGSSYEQYF
D: -; length: 13; size: -; J: TRBJ2-7; V: TRBV24-1; DNA: TGTGCCACCAGTGACCGGACCTCCTACGAGCAGTACTTC; CDR3: CATSDRTSYEQYF
D: -; length: 16; size: few; J: TRBJ1-5; V: TRBV6-2/TRBV6-3; DNA: TGTGCCAGCAGTTACCCGCCGGAAGGGGCTGTACAGCCCCAGCATTTT; CDR3: CASSYPPEGAVQPQHF
D: -; length: 18; size: -; J: TRBJ1-1; V: TRBV7-8; DNA: TGTGCCAGCAGCTTAGGATTTAGGGCACCGATGATGAACACTGAAGCTTTCTTT; CDR3: CASSLGFRAPMMNTEAFF
D: -; length: 13; size: -; J: TRBJ1-2; V: TRBV12-3/TRBV12-4; DNA: TGTGCCAGCAGGACCGACACCAACTATGGCTACACCTTC; CDR3: CASRTDTNYGYTF
D: TRBD2; length: 14; size: -; J: TRBJ2-7; V: TRBV27; DNA: TGTGCCAGCAGTCTCTTAGCGGGAGAGAACGAGCAGTACTTC; CDR3: CASSLLAGENEQYF
D: -; length: 15; size: -; J: TRBJ1-2; V: TRBV27; DNA: TGTGCCAGCAGTTCCTCAGGGTATTCTGTGAATGGCTACACCTTC; CDR3: CASSSSGYSVNGYTF
D: TRBD2; length: 17; size: few; J: TRBJ2-4; V: TRBV7-6; DNA: TGTGCCAGCAGCCCGGAGGTCCTCGCGGGAGGGGGTAACATTCAGTACTTC; CDR3: CASSPEVLAGGGNIQYF
D: -; length: 14; size: -; J: TRBJ2-7; V: TRBV27; DNA: TGTGCCAGCAGTTGGGGACCGATGCCTTACGAGCAGTACTTC; CDR3: CASSWGPMPYEQYF
D: -; length: 20; size: -; J: TRBJ1-1; V: TRBV29-1; DNA: TGCAGCGTTCCCCGCCCTGCCCTTCATGACAGCAGTCTGGTAGGCACTGAAGCTTTCTTT; CDR3: CSVPRPALHDSSLVGTEAFF
D: TRBD1; length: 14; size: -; J: TRBJ1-1; V: TRBV7-9; DNA: TGTGCCAGCAGCTCGACAGGGGGTTACACTGAAGCTTTCTTT; CDR3: CASSSTGGYTEAFF
D: -; length: 13; size: -; J: TRBJ2-7; V: TRBV7-9; DNA: TGTGCCAGCTCCATGGATCCTACCTACGAGCAGTACTTC; CDR3: CASSMDPTYEQYF
D: -; length: 13; size: once; J: TRBJ2-3; V: TRBV10-3; DNA: TGTGCCATCAAAAAGGACTACGCAGATACGCAGTATTTT; CDR3: CAIKKDYADTQYF
D: TRBD2; length: 16; size: -; J: TRBJ2-1; V: TRBV12-3/TRBV12-4; DNA: TGTGCCAGCAGTTCGGTTGGCGGGAGTTACCACAATGAGCAGTTCTTC; CDR3: CASSSVGGSYHNEQFF
D: TRBD1; length: 16; size: few; J: TRBJ2-7; V: TRBV7-2; DNA: TGTGCCAGCAGCTTCTCCGCTTTGGGGACAGGGTACGAGCAGTACTTC; CDR3: CASSFSALGTGYEQYF
D: -; length: 15; size: many; J: TRBJ2-1; V: TRBV29-1; DNA: TGCAGCGTTGAACCAGTGGGAGCAGCCTACAATGAGCAGTTCTTC; CDR3: CSVEPVGAAYNEQFF
D: -; length: 14; size: many; J: TRBJ2-3; V: TRBV12-3/TRBV12-4; DNA: TGTGCCAGCAGACCTGACTACGGCACAGATACGCAGTATTTT; CDR3: CASRPDYGTDTQYF
D: TRBD2; length: 17; size: few; J: TRBJ2-1; V: TRBV9; DNA: TGTGCCAGCAGCGTATTTTCGGTGTGGGAGGGGCACAATGAGCAGTTCTTC; CDR3: CASSVFSVWEGHNEQFF
D: -; length: 12; size: few; J: TRBJ2-6; V: TRBV30; DNA: TGTGCCTGGGAGTCTGGGGCCAACGTCCTGACTTTC; CDR3: CAWESGANVLTF
D: TRBD1; length: 14; size: many; J: TRBJ2-7; V: TRBV5-1; DNA: TGCGCCAGCAGCCAGGGGCAGGGGGCCTACGAGCAGTACTTC; CDR3: CASSQGQGAYEQYF
D: -; length: 14; size: few; J: TRBJ2-7; V: TRBV7-9; DNA: TGTGCCAGCAGCTTAAGTACAGGGAGCGACGAGCAGTACTTC; CDR3: CASSLSTGSDEQYF
D: TRBD2; length: 14; size: -; J: TRBJ2-1; V: TRBV9; DNA: TGTGCCAGCAGCGGTCAAGCGGGGGGCGATGAGCAGTTCTTC; CDR3: CASSGQAGGDEQFF
D: TRBD1; length: 15; size: -; J: TRBJ1-2; V: TRBV27; DNA: TGTGCCAGCAGTTCGATCCCAGGGGGGCCTTATGGCTACACCTTC; CDR3: CASSSIPGGPYGYTF
D: TRBD2; length: 12; size: few; J: TRBJ2-7; V: TRBV2; DNA: TGTGCCAGCAGTGAAGCGCGCGCTAGCGGGAACTTC; CDR3: CASSEARASGNF
D: -; length: 15; size: few; J: TRBJ2-7; V: TRBV7-9; DNA: TGTGCCAGCAGCCACCCAAATTGGTCTCTTGACGAGCAGTACTTC; CDR3: CASSHPNWSLDEQYF
D: -; length: 14; size: -; J: TRBJ2-1; V: TRBV4-2; DNA: TGTGCCAGCAGCCAAGAGGGGGGGCTTAATGAGCAGTTCTTC; CDR3: CASSQEGGLNEQFF
D: -; length: 10; size: -; J: TRBJ2-7; V: TRBV21-1; DNA: TGTGCCAGCAGCACTGACGAGCAGTACTTC; CDR3: CASSTDEQYF
D: -; length: 12; size: -; J: TRBJ2-3; V: TRBV5-1; DNA: TGCGCCAGCAGCGTGCGGGCAGATACGCAGTATTTT; CDR3: CASSVRADTQYF
D: -; length: 11; size: once; J: TRBJ1-6; V: TRBV5-1; DNA: TGCGCCAGCAGCTTGGGAGAAACCCTCCACTTT; CDR3: CASSLGETLHF
D: -; length: 15; size: few; J: TRBJ2-7; V: TRBV24-1; DNA: TGTGCCACCAGTGAGTTGACAGGCCGCGGATTCGAGCAGTACTTC; CDR3: CATSELTGRGFEQYF
D: TRBD2; length: 18; size: -; J: TRBJ2-1; V: TRBV6-5; DNA: TGTGCCAGCAGTTACTCCGACCGTAGAGGGACTCCGGGGGGTGAGCAGTTCTTC; CDR3: CASSYSDRRGTPGGEQFF
D: -; length: 13; size: few; J: TRBJ1-1; V: TRBV6-5; DNA: TGTGCCAGCAGTTACAGGGGGAACACTGAAGCTTTCTTT; CDR3: CASSYRGNTEAFF
D: -; length: 12; size: few; J: TRBJ2-7; V: TRBV12-3/TRBV12-4; DNA: TGTGCCAGCAGTTGGAGGGGCGCGGGGCAGTACTTC; CDR3: CASSWRGAGQYF
D: -; length: 14; size: -; J: TRBJ2-7; V: TRBV20-1; DNA: TGCAGTGCTAGACCCGGGACAAATCTCTACGAGCAGTACTTC; CDR3: CSARPGTNLYEQYF
D: -; length: 14; size: -; J: TRBJ2-3; V: TRBV7-9; DNA: TGTGCCAGCAGCCAGTGGACGACCACAGATACGCAGTATTTT; CDR3: CASSQWTTTDTQYF
D: -; length: 11; size: few; J: TRBJ2-7; V: TRBV6-5; DNA: TGTGCCAGCTGGTCGGGGTACGAGCAGTACTTC; CDR3: CASWSGYEQYF
D: TRBD1; length: 16; size: -; J: TRBJ1-2; V: TRBV29-1; DNA: TGCAGCGTCACCGGGACAGGGGATCCCCTTTTTGGAGGCTACACCTTC; CDR3: CSVTGTGDPLFGGYTF
D: TRBD2; length: 16; size: few; J: TRBJ2-7; V: TRBV20-1; DNA: TGCAGTGCTAGAGCCCCTATAGCGGGAGCAGATTACGAGCAGTACTTC; CDR3: CSARAPIAGADYEQYF
D: -; length: 15; size: few; J: TRBJ1-4; V: TRBV9; DNA: TGTGCCAGCAGCGTGAGGGAGTCCGATTATGAAAAACTGTTTTTT; CDR3: CASSVRESDYEKLFF
D: TRBD1; length: 16; size: -; J: TRBJ1-2; V: TRBV5-6; DNA: TGTGCCAGCAGCTTGATGACAGGGGTATTGGACTATGGCTACACCTTC; CDR3: CASSLMTGVLDYGYTF
D: -; length: 13; size: -; J: TRBJ2-7; V: TRBV10-3; DNA: TGTGCCATCAGGGGTGTTGCATCCTACGAGCAGTACTTC; CDR3: CAIRGVASYEQYF